One and the same sample provided the 16 T cell receptor beta chains below, sequenced in a study of Tregs in tolerant kidney transplant recipients. Related graft donors supplied nonmyeloablative bone marrow transplants, and mixed chimerism was transient. Libraries were prepared by immunoSEQ multiplex PCR; TCRdb keeps only in-frame clonotypes and omits some of them. The sample holds about 100,000 clones, 93% seen once. The sample consisted of CD4+ T cells from blood (PBMCs), taken 12 months after the transplant. These TCRs come from a human patient who received a combined kidney and bone marrow transplant. Some T cells here may be from the graft donor.

Only one count was recorded for this clone. The chain combines TRBV7-8 with TRBJ2-4; TRBD1 matches at 8 bases. The junction had 8 bases not matched to a gene; V was cut back by 4 bases and J by 9 bases. Germline loops: CDR1 SGHVS, CDR2 FQNEAQ. This CDR3 spans 14 amino acids. CDR3 protein: CASSSKDRVGIQYF. CDR3 bases: TGTGCCAGCAGCTCTAAGGACAGGGTGGGCATTCAGTACTTC.

The chain carries TRBV7-3 and TRBJ2-1, with D possibly matching TRBD2 (6 bases). Germline CDR1 SGHTA, CDR2 FQGTGA. The CDR3 runs to 12 residues. Trimming took 5 bases from V and 9 from J, leaving 11 bases between them. CDR3 DNA sequence: TGTGCCAGCAGCCCAGTGGGAGGTGAGCAGTTCTTC. Protein product: CASSPVGGEQFF. The full variable domain, with the rest looked up from reference TRBV7-3 and TRBJ2-1, is GAGVSQTPSNKVTEKGKYVELRCDPISGHTALYWYRQSLGQGPEFLIYFQGTGAADDSGLPNDRFFAVRPEGSVSTLKIQRTERGDSAVYLCASSPVGGEQFFGPGTRLTVL.

The chain employs TRBV5-6 and TRBJ1-2; the D gene is possibly TRBD1 (6 bases). The CDR3 has 19 residues. V lost 2 bases and J 4 bases, leaving 27 bases between the germline ends. CDR1 and CDR2 from the germline V gene are SGHDT and YYEEEE. The CDR3 bases are TGTGCCAGCAGCTTTCGCCTCGAGTTAGGAAAGACAGGTATCTATGGCTACACCTTC. Amino acid sequence: CASSFRLELGKTGIYGYTF.

The genes are TRBV18 and TRBJ2-7; possible D gene TRBD1, 5 bases. The germline V gene encodes CDR1 KGHSH and CDR2 LQKENI. V dropped 0 bases and J dropped 2 bases, with 8 bases sitting between them. The CDR3 spans 14 residues. This CDR3 reads CASSPPGLAYEQYF. The CDR3 DNA is TGTGCCAGCTCACCACCGGGGCTTGCCTACGAGCAGTACTTC.

The V call is TRBV5-1, the J call TRBJ1-4; the D gene is possibly TRBD1 (5 bases). V lost 2 bases and J lost 7, with 12 bases in between. The CDR3 totals 14 residues. From germline, CDR1 is SGHRS and CDR2 YFSETQ. The CDR3 loop is CASSFFQGGEKLFF. In nucleotides, the CDR3 is TGCGCCAGCAGCTTTTTTCAGGGCGGTGAAAAACTGTTTTTT. Based on the CDR3 plus reference TRBV5-1 and TRBJ1-4, the full variable domain is KAGVTQTPRYLIKTRGQQVTLSCSPISGHRSVSWYQQTPGQGLQFLFEYFSETQRNKGNFPGRFSGRQFSNSRSEMNVSTLELGDSALYLCASSFFQGGEKLFFGSGTQLSVL.

This chain connects TRBV27 to TRBJ2-7; 8 bases are a match to TRBD1. The CDR3 loop spans 15 amino acids. V shed 6 bases and J 3 bases; nucleotides not matched to a gene: 10. Germline V gene data show CDR1 as MNHEY and CDR2 as SMNVEV (reference sequence). CDR3 nucleotides: TGTGCCAGCAGCCTGGCGGGCAGGGGGCTCTACGAGCAGTACTTC. Its protein is CASSLAGRGLYEQYF.

V usage is TRBV6-5 and J usage is TRBJ2-5; a possible D gene is TRBD1 (5 bases). The CDR3 spans 14 residues. The V gene's germline CDR1 is MNHEY and CDR2 SVGAGI. V dropped 8 bases and J dropped 5 bases, with 18 bases sitting between them. Here the CDR3 reads CASRLQVAQETQYF. The CDR3 DNA sequence: TGTGCCAGCCGTCTACAGGTGGCGCAGGAGACCCAGTACTTC.

This chain connects TRBV11-1 to TRBJ2-5; TRBD2 matches at 7 bases. This CDR3 contains 14 residues. Germline loops: CDR1 SGHAT, CDR2 FQDESV (reference sequence). Trimming removed 1 base from V and 5 bases from J; junction bases left unmatched: 4. CDR3 coding DNA: TGTGCCAGCAGCTTAGGGACTAGTTCGGAGACCCAGTACTTC. This codes for CASSLGTSSETQYF. Variable domain in full (rest from reference TRBV11-1 and TRBJ2-5): EAEVAQSPRYKITEKSQAVAFWCDPISGHATLYWYRQILGQGPELLVQFQDESVVDDSQLPKDRFSAERLKGVDSTLKIQPAELGDSAMYLCASSLGTSSETQYFGPGTRLLVL.

This clone was detected only once. V is TRBV28 and J is TRBJ1-2; D gene ambiguous. CDR1 is MDHEN, CDR2 SYDVKM, per germline. V shed 6 bases and J shed 7 bases, with 12 bases lying between them. There are 12 residues in the CDR3. CDR3 region: CASSPRLAGYTF. The CDR3 DNA is TGTGCCAGCAGCCCCAGGCTCGCTGGCTACACCTTC.

This sequence joins TRBV5-1 and TRBJ1-4; TRBD1 matches 11 bases. The CDR3 consists of 14 residues. Trimming cost V 6 bases and J 8 bases; bases outside gene matches: 6. Germline V lookup: CDR1 SGHRS, CDR2 YFSETQ. The CDR3 sequence is CASTSGTGGEKLFF. CDR3 DNA sequence: TGCGCCAGCACCTCCGGGACAGGGGGGGAAAAACTGTTTTTT.

This clone was seen only once. J is TRBJ2-7 and V is TRBV15; 11 bases line up with TRBD2. The CDR3 totals 21 residues. V lost 0 bases to trimming and J lost 2 bases; unmatched junction nucleotides: 18. CDR1 is LNHNV, CDR2 YYDKDF, per germline (reference sequence). The CDR3 spells CATSRDLLKKQTSGATYEQYF. The CDR3 bases are TGTGCCACCAGCAGAGACCTACTGAAAAAGCAGACTAGCGGGGCCACCTACGAGCAGTACTTC.

The chain uses TRBV20-1 and TRBJ1-1; D not certain. Germline CDR1 reads DFQATT; CDR2 reads SNEGSKA (reference sequence). Trimming left V 1 base short and J 11 bases short, with 11 bases between. The CDR3 has 11 amino acids. The CDR3: CSARGQQWAFF. DNA for the CDR3: TGCAGTGCTAGAGGGCAACAGTGGGCTTTCTTT.

This rearrangement joins TRBV18 to TRBJ1-5; D gene uncertain. This CDR3 region has 11 residues. Trimming removed 8 bases from V and 4 bases from J, with 6 bases in between. CDR1 KGHSH and CDR2 LQKENI come from the germline V gene. For the CDR3, the DNA is TGTGCCAGCCCCTATAATCAGCCCCAGCATTTT. Translated, it gives CASPYNQPQHF.

Remarks on this clone: The junction does not match germline at one end; this may be a read error. The V call is TRBV6-5, the J call TRBJ1-5; TRBD1 matches at 7 bases. CDR1 is MNHEY, CDR2 SVGAGI, per germline. The CDR3 loop spans 15 amino acids. The CDR3 DNA sequence: TGTGCCAACAGTGGATTTCCAGGGGGGCATCAGCCCCAGCATTTT. Protein product: CANSGFPGGHQPQHF.

The chain couples TRBV9 to TRBJ2-7; 12 bases fit TRBD1. The trim removed 0 bases at V and 4 bases at J, leaving 5 bases unmatched. The CDR3 contains 16 residues. From germline, CDR1 is SGDLS and CDR2 YYNGEE. DNA for the CDR3: TGTGCCAGCAGCGTAGGGGGACAGGGGGCTGGTTACGAGCAGTACTTC. Encoded protein: CASSVGGQGAGYEQYF.

This clone came up once. The gene calls are TRBV12-5 and TRBJ1-1; tentative D call: TRBD1 (5 bases). Germline V gene sequence: CDR1 LGHNT, CDR2 FRNRAP. Trimming stripped 4 bases from V and 5 bases from J, with 8 bases between. The CDR3 is made up of 12 amino acids. CDR3 DNA: TGTGCTAGTGGTTGGGGGGGGACTGAAGCTTTCTTT. Amino acid sequence: CASGWGGTEAFF.